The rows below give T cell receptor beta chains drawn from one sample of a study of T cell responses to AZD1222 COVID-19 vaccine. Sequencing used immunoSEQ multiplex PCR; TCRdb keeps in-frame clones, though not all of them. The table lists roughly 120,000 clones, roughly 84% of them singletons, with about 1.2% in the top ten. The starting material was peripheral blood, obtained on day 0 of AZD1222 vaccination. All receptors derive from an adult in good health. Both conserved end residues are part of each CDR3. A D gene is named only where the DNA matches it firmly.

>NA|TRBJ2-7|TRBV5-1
CASSTRPGTVNYEQYF
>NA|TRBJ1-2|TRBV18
CASSPPSTPNYGYTF
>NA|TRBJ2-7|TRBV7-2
CASSLSGGTGYEQYF
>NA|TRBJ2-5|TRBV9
CASSVAVDFQETQYF
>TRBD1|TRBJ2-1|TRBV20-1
CSASLWDSYIGGEQFF
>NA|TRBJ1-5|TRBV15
CATSLQSNQPQHF
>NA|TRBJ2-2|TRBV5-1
CASSLEHGGLGIGELFF
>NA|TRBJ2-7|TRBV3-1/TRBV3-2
CASSQGPGSYEQYF
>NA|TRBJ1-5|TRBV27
CASSLWGNQPQHF
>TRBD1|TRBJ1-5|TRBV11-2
CASSSGQGGSNQPQHF
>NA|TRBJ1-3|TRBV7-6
CASSPSGSSGNTIYF
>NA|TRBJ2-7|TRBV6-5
CASREGVGPTYEQYF
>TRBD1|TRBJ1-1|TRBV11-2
CASSLGQGAPSTEAFF
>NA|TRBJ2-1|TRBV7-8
CASSLEPAVGNEQFF
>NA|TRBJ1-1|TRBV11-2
CASSSTVSQTEAFF
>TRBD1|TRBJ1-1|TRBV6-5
CASSRGTGRRAFF
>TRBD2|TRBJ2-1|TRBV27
CASSSGGYNEQFF
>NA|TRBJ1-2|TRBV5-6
CASSPRQEPFSNYGYTF
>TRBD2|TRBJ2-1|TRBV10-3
CAISGLAGDNNEQFF
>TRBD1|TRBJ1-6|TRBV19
CASQPGQASSYNSPLHF
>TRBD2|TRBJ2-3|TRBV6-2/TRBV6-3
CASSYIRGEFTDTQYF
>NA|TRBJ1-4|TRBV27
CASSLSVQGREKLFF
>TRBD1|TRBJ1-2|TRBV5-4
CASSLAVGQSYTF
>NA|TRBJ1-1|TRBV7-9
CASIATRAEKNTEAFF
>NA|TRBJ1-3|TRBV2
CASSYDTLSGNTIYF
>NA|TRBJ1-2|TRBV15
CATSRGGAYGYTF
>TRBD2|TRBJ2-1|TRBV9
CASSALGLAGSNSYNEQFF
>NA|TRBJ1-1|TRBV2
CASEVSTEAFF
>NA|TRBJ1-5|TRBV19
CASSTSSNQAQHF
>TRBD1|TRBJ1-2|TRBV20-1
CSASTGGGYTF
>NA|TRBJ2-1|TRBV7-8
CASSFAPSSYNEQFF
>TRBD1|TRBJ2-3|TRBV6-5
CASRPDRVSDTQYF
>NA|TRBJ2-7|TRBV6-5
CASSSLRDTLPYEQYF
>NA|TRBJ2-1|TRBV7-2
CASSLALDRRRFF
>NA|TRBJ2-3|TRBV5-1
CASSLSGGVDTQYF
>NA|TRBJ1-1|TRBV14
CASSQVGGIPNTEAFF
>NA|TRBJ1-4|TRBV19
CASKVARENEKLFF
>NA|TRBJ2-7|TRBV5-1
CASRYQGSGSEQYF
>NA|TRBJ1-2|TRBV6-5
CASGTGYGYTF
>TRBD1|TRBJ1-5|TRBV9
CASSEGGAGGFQPQHF
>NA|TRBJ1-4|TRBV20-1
CSARGEKLFF
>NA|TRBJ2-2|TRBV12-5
CASGSGSGTGELFF
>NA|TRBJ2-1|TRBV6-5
CASSYSRVVSYNEQFF
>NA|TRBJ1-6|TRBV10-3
CAISEGNNSPLHF
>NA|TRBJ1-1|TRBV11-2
CASSLATLQGDRAFF